These 17 T cell receptor beta chains share one sample of origin, sequenced in a study of blood T cell repertoires in COVID-19. Sequencing was performed with immunoSEQ multiplex PCR; in TCRdb, only in-frame clones are kept and a portion is missing. The repertoire has about 150,000 clones, around 85% of them found once; the top ten carry about 29%. The sample taken for sequencing was peripheral blood. The receptors stem from a woman in her fifties or sixties with acute or convalescent COVID-19.

The chain uses TRBV12-3 or TRBV12-4 and TRBJ1-5, with 8 bases that match TRBD1. V lost 5 bases, J lost 9 bases, and 3 bases stayed unmatched. The CDR3 loop spans 12 amino acids. The CDR3 reads CASSGQGVPQHF. The CDR3 DNA reads as TGTGCCAGCAGTGGACAGGGAGTGCCCCAGCATTTT.

J is TRBJ2-7 and V is TRBV6-1, with a weak D call TRBD2 (5 bases). This CDR3 region has 13 residues. V was trimmed by 6 bases and J by 4 bases, leaving 13 bases between them. Germline values: CDR1 MNHNS, CDR2 SASEGT. The CDR3, as DNA: TGTGCCAGCAGCATCGACTACTTATACGAGCAGTACGTC. It translates to CASSIDYLYEQYV.

The gene calls are TRBV2 and TRBJ1-2; 7 positions agree with TRBD1. In germline, CDR1 is SNHLY, CDR2 FYNNEI. V lost 6 bases to trimming and J lost 8 bases; unmatched junction nucleotides: 6. The CDR3 consists of 12 residues. The CDR3 is CASRVTGAGYTF. The CDR3, as DNA: TGTGCCAGCAGAGTAACAGGGGCGGGCTACACCTTC.

The chain combines TRBV4-1 with TRBJ1-2, with 9 bases fitting TRBD1. Germline values: CDR1 MGHRA, CDR2 YSYEKL. There are 16 residues in the CDR3. With 3 bases clipped from V and 8 bases from J, the junction kept 13 bases outside the gene matches. For the CDR3, the DNA is TGCGCCAGCAGCCAGGGACAGGGACCCACTACTAGGGGCTACACCTTC. Protein product: CASSQGQGPTTRGYTF.

The chain is built from TRBV5-5 and TRBJ1-5, with 8 bases that match TRBD1. Per the germline V gene, CDR1 is SGHKS and CDR2 is YYEKEE (reference sequence). V was pared by 4 bases and J by 4 bases, with 1 base of the junction left unmatched. The CDR3 runs 13 residues. DNA of the CDR3: TGTGCCAGCAGCACAGGGGGGAATCAGCCCCAGCATTTT. Translation: CASSTGGNQPQHF.

The gene calls are TRBV2 and TRBJ1-4, with D hard to call. V gave up 6 bases and J gave up 2 bases, with 10 bases separating them. Germline CDR1 and CDR2: SNHLY and FYNNEI. The CDR3 has 14 residues. The CDR3 loop reads CASSPQVTNEKLFF. The CDR3 nucleotides are TGTGCCAGCAGCCCGCAGGTGACTAATGAAAAACTGTTTTTT.

This sequence joins TRBV19 and TRBJ1-5; 9 bases match TRBD1. CDR1 is LNHDA and CDR2 is SQIVND in the germline V gene (reference sequence). The CDR3 is 14 amino acids. The junction had 3 bases not matched to a gene; V was cut back by 3 bases and J by 6 bases. This CDR3 is CASSMGQGFQPQHF. CDR3 in DNA: TGTGCCAGTAGTATGGGACAGGGTTTTCAGCCCCAGCATTTT.

The CDR3 region has the DNA TGTGCCAGCAGTGAAGGGACAGGGGCCAATTCACCCCTCCACTTT. Residues: CASSEGTGANSPLHF. The V and J genes are TRBV6-4 and TRBJ1-6; 10 nucleotides match TRBD1. V was pared by 3 bases and J by 7 bases, with 3 bases of the junction left unmatched. CDR1 and CDR2 from the germline V gene are MRHNA and SNTAGT. The CDR3 has 15 residues.

V and J are TRBV2 and TRBJ1-6, with 7 positions matching TRBD1. Germline-derived CDR1 and CDR2 are SNHLY and FYNNEI. V shed 6 bases and J 6 bases; nucleotides not matched to a gene: 8. CDR3 length equals 15 residues. Here the CDR3 reads CASRATGTANSPLHF. As DNA, the CDR3 is TGTGCCAGCAGAGCAACCGGGACAGCTAATTCACCCCTCCACTTT.

The chain is built from TRBV7-2 and TRBJ1-5; D uncertain. V lost 1 base and J lost 4, with 11 bases in between. Germline V gene lookup returns CDR1 SGHTA and CDR2 FQGNSA. The CDR3 is 15 residues long. CDR3 protein: CASSLVQNLNQPQHF. CDR3 sequence (DNA): TGTGCCAGCAGCTTAGTCCAAAACCTAAATCAGCCCCAGCATTTT.

The V and J genes are TRBV27 and TRBJ1-4; D not resolved. The V end lost 6 bases, the J end lost 8 bases, and 19 bases lay between the germline ends. Germline CDR1 is MNHEY and CDR2 is SMNVEV (reference sequence). CDR3 length equals 15 residues. The chain's CDR3 is CASSPGVGWREKLFF. CDR3 in DNA: TGTGCCAGCAGCCCCGGGGTGGGGTGGCGGGAAAAACTGTTTTTT.

J is TRBJ2-7 and V is TRBV10-3; weak D call: TRBD1 (5 bases). This CDR3 has 16 residues. The ends were cut back, 3 bases at V and 3 bases at J, with 18 bases in the middle. From germline, CDR1 is ENHRY and CDR2 SYGVKD. The CDR3 region has the DNA TGTGCCATCAGTGATCTTTTCGGGCCAAGGGGCTACGAGCAGTACTTC. Its translation: CAISDLFGPRGYEQYF.

The rearrangement links TRBV19 to TRBJ1-5, with TRBD1 as a possible D gene (5 bases). CDR3 length: 12 residues. CDR1 and CDR2 from the germline V gene are LNHDA and SQIVND (reference sequence). Trimming removed 0 bases at V and 12 bases at J, with 9 bases between. The DNA of the CDR3 is TGTGCCAGTAGTATAGATGGCACAGGCCAGCATTTT. It codes for CASSIDGTGQHF.

The chain is built from TRBV14 and TRBJ1-2; D gene ambiguous. The V and J ends lost 6 bases and 0 bases respectively, with 8 bases between them. In germline, CDR1 is SGHDN, CDR2 FVKESK. This CDR3 region has 13 residues. The CDR3 protein is CASSQVANYGYTF. The CDR3 DNA sequence: TGTGCCAGCAGTCAGGTTGCTAACTATGGCTACACCTTC.

The chain combines TRBV6-5 with TRBJ2-5; 10 bases agree with TRBD1. The CDR3 is made up of 15 amino acids. CDR1 is MNHEY and CDR2 is SVGAGI in the germline V gene. V shed 6 bases, J shed 7 bases, and the junction held 11 bases outside the gene matches. This chain's CDR3 is CASSLGQGPAATQYF. The CDR3 DNA follows: TGTGCCAGCAGCCTGGGACAGGGGCCGGCTGCGACCCAGTACTTC.

This clone was seen a single time. The J gene is TRBJ1-6, the V gene TRBV14, with a tentative D call TRBD1 (5 bases). Looked up from germline, CDR1 is SGHDN and CDR2 is FVKESK. The CDR3 runs 16 residues. V lost 0 bases, J lost 5 bases, and 11 bases lay in between. In DNA form, the CDR3 reads TGTGCCAGCAGCCAAGAGGCAGGGATACATAATTCACCCCTCCACTTT. This gives the protein CASSQEAGIHNSPLHF.

This clone showed up just a few times. The rearrangement uses TRBV6-2 or TRBV6-3 and TRBJ1-1; D possibly corresponds to TRBD1 (5 bases). V shed 2 bases and J shed 4 bases, with 20 bases lying between them. In germline, CDR1 is MNHEY, CDR2 SVGEGT. This CDR3 has 17 amino acids. The CDR3 coding sequence is TGTGCCAGCAGTTACGGGTTGGGCGTCGGGGGTAGCACTGAAGCTTTCTTT. It translates to CASSYGLGVGGSTEAFF.